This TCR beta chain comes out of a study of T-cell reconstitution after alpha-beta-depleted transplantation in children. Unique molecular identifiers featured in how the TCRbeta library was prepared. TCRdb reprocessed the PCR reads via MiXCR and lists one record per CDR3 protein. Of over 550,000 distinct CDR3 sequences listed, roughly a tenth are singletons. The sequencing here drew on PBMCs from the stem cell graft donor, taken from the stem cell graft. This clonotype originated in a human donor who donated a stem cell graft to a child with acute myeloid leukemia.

Here the CDR3 reads CASSEVLNTEAFF. CDR3 bases: TGTGCCAGCAGCGAAGTGCTCAACACTGAAGCTTTCTTT. The J gene is TRBJ1-1, the V gene TRBV12-3 or TRBV12-4; no reliable D call. This CDR3 is built from 13 residues. The V end lost 6 bases, the J end lost 2 bases, and 10 bases lay between the germline ends.